This TCR beta chain emerged from a study of cytomegalovirus exposure and HLA in healthy donors listed by TCRdb under 2017. General notes on the study: According to an earlier analysis of 587 of the donors, 150 million to 200 million T cells yielded roughly 110 million unique TCR beta sequences and more than 250 Gb of sequence data. In an earlier analysis of a few hundred of the donors, high-throughput TCR beta sequencing was used to judge whether each TCR beta V gene segment behaved as functional or pseudogenic. Genome-wide SNP genotypes for about 65% of the roughly 670 donors were used in a later genetic analysis, which treated that subset as a discovery cohort. About 330 gigabases of sequencing data and around 85 million unique TCR sequences made up an early release that covered roughly 670 HLA-typed donors. Donor age, sex, ethnicity and CMV serostatus were compiled together with the repertoire data. A later analysis re-examined previously published TCR beta repertoires from about 700 donors and added high-resolution HLA genotyping to investigate patterns of TCR occurrence. On average, approximately 250,000 unique TCR beta nucleotide sequences were sequenced per donor among some 430 genotyped donors of the cohort, with 15% to 20% of those sequences being non-productive. Four to six DR-DQ haplotypes were handled as single units for association and clustering, since linkage in the cohort was strong. The later analysis used no new phenotypic data to find candidate immune exposures, relying instead on TCR beta sequences and their occurrence across donors. Typing coverage differed by locus: A, B, C, DRB1 and DQB1 were typed in about 629-630 donors, DQA1 in 500 to 550, DPA1 in some 570, and DPB1 in 400 to 490. To predict cytomegalovirus infection status, the study brought together high-throughput TCR immunosequencing, statistical association of individual TCRs with disease status, and machine learning. In addition to the first cohort of 666 subjects, a separate validation cohort of approximately 130 different subjects was used. Both class I and class II loci were covered by HLA typing, at four-digit resolution. The genetic ancestry cluster associated with self-reported Caucasian donors included around 76% of the 350 to 500 genotyped donors. Using immunosequencing, the study profiled T cell repertoires from fewer than 850 subjects and related those repertoires to cytomegalovirus serostatus. Every repertoire in the discovery cohort had been generated on one and the same sequencing platform. The study aimed to test whether signatures of past pathogen exposure could be identified by cataloging public T cell receptors.

For this chain, trimming is 2 bases at the V end and 2 bases at the J end, and the number of junction bases without a gene match is 3. For CDR1 and CDR2, the germline V gene (reference sequence) lists MNHEY and SMNVEV. The CDR3 covers 16 residues, taking in both the cysteine and the phenylalanine. Only the CDR3 region is kept as DNA, spanning 48 bases read in frame from base 1. The full study reports these points: The classifier was reported to diagnose cytomegalovirus status with high specificity and sensitivity in both the original cohort and the validation cohort. When HLA alleles, especially DR and DQ, strongly co-occurred, TCR associations were difficult to assign to individual alleles. In the study, some 160 TCR beta chains were listed as associated with cytomegalovirus. Sequencing depth was assumed to be roughly uniform across donors in the presence/absence analyses, though that assumption may not hold. Roughly 15 rarely observed V segments, including chromosome 9 orphons, were excluded from the earlier analysis of approximately 600 of the donors because counts were too low. In a later genetic analysis, fewer N-insertions in productive TCRs were reported among donors in an Asian-associated ancestry cluster than the approximately 710-donor mean. For the cohort, immune exposure information was limited to CMV serostatus. Some IMGT-functional V segments, including TRBV6-2 and TRBV6-3, could not be told apart with the 87-base-pair reads, so those segments were excluded. A further reported finding was that TCR beta sequences accurately predicted the HLA-A and HLA-B alleles for most subjects in the first cohort. The authors suggested that the approach could potentially be extended to other disease states and immunological phenotypes. In an earlier analysis of fewer than 700 of the donors, most TCR beta V segments appeared in productive rearrangements about 87% or about 30% of the time, broadly matching IMGT annotations. In a later genetic analysis, a missense DCLRE1C variant was associated with V-gene and J-gene trimming of TCR beta chains, and the association was replicated in an independent cohort. Most CMV-associated TCR beta chains appeared to be HLA-restricted in a later analysis, and the HLA associations seemed to be driven largely by CMV exposure. The sequencing pipeline was judged likely to have produced a cluster of highly shared sequence variants as a technical artifact. In a later analysis, HLA-associated TCR beta chains were found to be more clonally expanded and to have lower generation probabilities than equally common non-associated chains. In a later analysis, several top co-occurrence clusters were reported to appear linked to parvovirus B19, influenza, CMV and Epstein-Barr virus. HLA typing was unavailable for some donors at each locus, so association tests used only the typed subset. A later analysis associated about 17,000 TCR beta sequences with specific HLA alleles at a false discovery rate of 0.05. Most TCR sequences were observed very rarely across donors, whereas some public TCRs were present in many individuals. A few of the identified cytomegalovirus-associated TCR beta chains were confirmed in vitro to be specific for cytomegalovirus antigens. Correlated functional status among segregating V segments might reflect linkage disequilibrium, but an unknown experimental factor could not be ruled out. The cohort was sequenced for TCR beta chains only, and without alpha or paired-chain data the features that could be detected were limited. In a later analysis, the rate of TCR association differed among HLA loci, with DRB1 alleles having the most associated TCRs and HLA-C alleles having the fewest.

Comments on this clone: The target of this receptor is not known. One base away there is no much larger clone; base qualities are not given.

In total, just over 650 healthy bone marrow donors made up the cohort. Cohort members were all nominally healthy when sampled, although unrecorded immune exposures were likely present. The donor was CMV seropositive and belonged to the group of more than 250 seropositive cohort members. Every donor gave a peripheral blood sample, and the peripheral blood mononuclear cells from that sample were used for TCR beta sequencing. Genomic DNA was extracted from the blood cell samples with the Qiagen DNeasy Blood Extraction Kit. The library was built by means of the immunoSEQ multiplex PCR assay. For the multiplex PCR, a mixture combining 60 forward primers for TCR Vbeta segments and 13 reverse primers for TCR Jbeta segments was used. The CDR3 region of rearranged TCR beta genes was amplified from genomic DNA by a multiplex PCR assay. The amplified TCR beta libraries were sequenced on the Illumina HiSeq System as 87-base-pair reads. The source study handled its data this way. Across the 670 or so repertoires, a later analysis counted roughly 77 million unique TCR beta chains, some 11 million of which were shared by at least two donors. Raw reads were error-corrected and collapsed into unique sequences with a nearest-neighbor algorithm that merged closely related sequences to remove PCR and sequencing errors. CDR3 sequences were aligned to IMGT reference sequences to assign V, D and J gene segments. For a sequence to be retained, at least a six-nucleotide match to both a V gene segment and a J gene segment was required. Rearrangements were called productive when the CDR3 lacked stop codons and stayed in frame with V and J; all others were non-productive. Following IMGT convention, CDR3 was defined as the stretch from the second conserved V-encoded cysteine to the conserved J-encoded phenylalanine. The earlier analysis of fewer than 700 of the donors excluded sequences that lacked an unambiguous match to a single V gene segment. An earlier analysis of just under 600 of the donors called V segments functional above 56.7% productive rearrangements and segregating when the between-donor standard deviation exceeded 5%. A statistical classification framework was developed to diagnose cytomegalovirus status using the catalog of TCR beta chain sequences. V and J gene assignment, in a later analysis, came from comparing TCR nucleotide sequences with IMGT/GENE-DB human TR gene sequences. A later analysis assigned CDR3 sequences and most-parsimonious VDJ recombination scenarios with the TCRdist pipeline. In a later analysis, every TCR beta chain was defined by the combination of its CDR3 amino acid sequence and its V-gene family, and reads without a unique V-gene family were dropped. To address suspected cross-contamination and a sequencing artifact, a later analysis removed a few hundred highly shared, low-generation-probability nucleotide sequences. In a later analysis, a clonal expansion index for each public chain was calculated from normalized within-repertoire ranks of inferred template counts. Generation probabilities in a later analysis came from a VDJ recombination model fitted to out-of-frame rearrangements, and those results were checked against IGoR. In a later analysis, hypergeometric tests were used to score TCR-TCR, TCR-HLA and TCR-CMV co-occurrence, with a repertoire-size bias correction applied to TCR pairs. False discovery rates were estimated in a later analysis by permuting HLA or CMV assignments 20 times. In a later analysis, co-occurring TCRs were grouped with DBSCAN, and TCRdist sequence similarity was added when clustering was performed within HLA-allele-positive subsets. Co-occurrence clustering excluded repertoires with fewer than 30,000 or more than 120,000 public chains, plus five with anomalous nucleotide sharing. Here the immuneACCESS table is served through TCRdb, limited to in-frame sequences with V and J called. Missing clones are a known gap in these copies; in checked studies unresolved V genes cover under half, and the rest lacks a known reason. V and J calls and clone size come straight from that table; D and trimming were deduced from the DNA. This sample lists around 57,000 clones; around 89% were detected once. Jointly, the top ten make up approximately 1.5% of the sample.

The receptor was derived from a man aged 25-45 years in good health and CMV-seropositive. The chain joins TRBV27 to TRBJ2-6; 7 bases in the junction line up with TRBD2. The sample was PBMCs. At the DNA level, the sequence is TGTGCCAGCAGTTTAGGGGGGGAGCCTGGGGCCAACGTCCTGACTTTC. This yields the protein CASSLGGEPGANVLTF.